The T cell receptor (beta chain) described here comes from a study of blood T cell repertoires in COVID-19. Study overall: COVID-19 samples collected from the United States, Italy and Spain covered acute and convalescent phases. PBMCs, B-cell-depleted T cells, or T cells provided the cDNA or gDNA that made up the material.

Deletions cut 1 base from V and 9 bases from J, with 16 bases between. Germline assignment: CDR1 SGHVS and CDR2 FQNEAQ. This CDR3 region has 14 residues. Original processing methods: Amplification of reference gene primers provided the estimated nucleated cell counts. Assay used: immunoSEQ multiplex PCR; TCRdb lists only in-frame clones, some missing. The V and J calls and clone size are taken from that table; D and trimming were inferred from the DNA. The sample has roughly 220,000 clones; about 85% are singletons. The chain recombines TRBV7-8 with TRBJ2-7, with D perhaps matching TRBD2 (5 bases). Sequences were obtained from peripheral blood. The TCR sequence derives from a woman in her forties or fifties with COVID-19, enrolled during active disease. The CDR3 nucleotides are TGTGCCAGCAGCTTAGGGCAGGCTCCTGGACTGCAGTACTTC. Protein product: CASSLGQAPGLQYF. Full variable domain (remainder filled in from reference TRBV7-8 and TRBJ2-7): GAGVSQSPRYKVAKRGQDVALRCDPISGHVSLFWYQQALGQGPEFLTYFQNEAQLDKSGLPSDRFFAERPEGSVSTLKIQRTQQEDSAVYLCASSLGQAPGLQYFGPGTRLTVT.